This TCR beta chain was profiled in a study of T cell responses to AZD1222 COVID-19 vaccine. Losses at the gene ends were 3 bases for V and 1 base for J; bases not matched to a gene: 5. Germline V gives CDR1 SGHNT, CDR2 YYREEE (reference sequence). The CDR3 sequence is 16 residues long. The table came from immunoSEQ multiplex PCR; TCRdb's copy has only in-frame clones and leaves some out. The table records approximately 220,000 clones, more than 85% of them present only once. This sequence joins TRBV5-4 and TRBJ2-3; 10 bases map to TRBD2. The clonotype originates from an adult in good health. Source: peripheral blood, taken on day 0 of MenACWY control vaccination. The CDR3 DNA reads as TGTGCCAGCAGCTCCAAGCGGGGGGGCCGCACAGATACGCAGTATTTT. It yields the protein CASSSKRGGRTDTQYF.